The 13 T cell receptor beta chains in this list originate from one sample, sequenced in a study of shared clonotypes between healthy human individuals. TCRdb's copy holds only in-frame clones and misses some; the assay was immunoSEQ multiplex PCR. Altogether roughly 680,000 clones are present, about two thirds being singletons, with the ten largest covering under 2%. Sequenced: memory CD4+ T cells sorted from blood. Indicated subset: CD45RA-negative fraction. The receptors here all came from a woman in her thirties in good health.

The chain has TRBV4-1 and TRBJ1-4, with a possible D match to TRBD1 (6 bases). Germline CDR1 is MGHRA and CDR2 is YSYEKL. The CDR3 spans 14 residues. V was pared by 4 bases and J by 8 bases, with 14 bases between. CDR3 DNA sequence: TGCGCCAGCAGCCCTGGACAGAGTAGGGAAAAACTGTTTTTT. It translates to CASSPGQSREKLFF.

The CDR3 protein is CASTTGGPPNEQYF. The CDR3 DNA follows: TGTGCCAGCACCACGGGGGGGCCTCCTAACGAGCAGTACTTC. The rearrangement uses TRBV28 and TRBJ2-7; 8 nucleotides line up with TRBD2. The germline V gene has CDR1 MDHEN and CDR2 SYDVKM. V shed 7 bases, J shed 5 bases, and the junction held 10 bases outside the gene matches. The CDR3 is made up of 14 amino acids.

The chain carries TRBV10-3 and TRBJ2-7; D not certain. The V end was cut by 4 bases, the J end by 1 base, with 8 bases between. CDR3 length: 13 residues. Germline CDR1 ENHRY, CDR2 SYGVKD. The DNA of the CDR3 is TGTGCCATCAGTGTGGAGCAGTCCTACGAGCAGTACTTC. It yields the protein CAISVEQSYEQYF.

The chain links TRBV28 to TRBJ1-5; D ambiguous. Trimming took off 3 bases at V and 0 bases at J, with 12 bases between the two ends. The CDR3 runs 16 residues. Germline lookup yields CDR1 MDHEN and CDR2 SYDVKM. The CDR3 is CASSLVVQYSNQPQHF. The CDR3 nucleotides read TGTGCCAGCAGTTTGGTCGTACAGTATAGCAATCAGCCCCAGCATTTT.

V and J are TRBV5-1 and TRBJ2-3, with 11 bases aligning to TRBD1. This CDR3 region has 15 residues. The J segment lost 3 bases and the V segment lost 5 bases, leaving 5 bases of the junction unmatched. Per the germline V gene, CDR1 is SGHRS and CDR2 is YFSETQ. CDR3 residues: CASRRTGGETDTQYF. The CDR3 DNA reads as TGCGCCAGCAGACGGACAGGGGGCGAAACAGATACGCAGTATTTT.

This chain connects TRBV7-2 to TRBJ2-2; D gene ambiguous. The CDR3 length is 14 residues. Trimming took off 1 base at V and 0 bases at J, with 3 bases between the two ends. Germline V gene sequence: CDR1 SGHTA, CDR2 FQGNSA. The CDR3 DNA reads TGTGCCAGCAGCTTAGTGACGAACACCGGGGAGCTGTTTTTT. Its protein is CASSLVTNTGELFF.

The rearrangement links TRBV5-4 to TRBJ1-4; 12 bases are a match to TRBD1. V gave up 4 bases and J gave up 2 bases; unmatched junction bases: 3. This CDR3 region has 16 residues. Germline V gives CDR1 SGHNT, CDR2 YYREEE (reference sequence). The CDR3 nucleotides are TGTGCCAGCAGCCCGGGACAGGGGGCGACTAATGAAAAACTGTTTTTT. It is translated as CASSPGQGATNEKLFF. The full variable domain, in which reference TRBV5-4 and TRBJ1-4 provide the parts outside the CDR3, is ETGVTQSPTHLIKTRGQQVTLRCSSQSGHNTVSWYQQALGQGPQFIFQYYREEENGRGNFPPRFSGLQFPNYSSELNVNALELDDSALYLCASSPGQGATNEKLFFGSGTQLSVL.

The CDR3 nucleotides read TGTGCCAGCAGGAGGGACGGGCTTGGGAACACTGAAGCTTTCTTT. It yields the protein CASRRDGLGNTEAFF. The chain couples TRBV6-5 to TRBJ1-1; TRBD1 might be the D (5 bases). CDR1 and CDR2 from the germline V gene are MNHEY and SVGAGI. This CDR3 has 15 amino acids. Trimming took off 6 bases at V and 1 base at J, with 15 bases between the two ends.

With respect to this clone: The conserved closing phenylalanine or tryptophan is absent in this CDR3, likely reflecting a read error. The chain carries TRBV5-6 and TRBJ1-5; D is uncertain. This CDR3 comprises 15 residues. Germline CDR1 reads SGHDT; CDR2 reads YYEEEE. V was clipped by 7 bases and J by 5 bases, with 19 bases between them. The CDR3 region is CASYPTGGPYQPQHL. CDR3 DNA sequence: TGTGCCAGCTACCCGACCGGCGGGCCCTATCAGCCCCAGCATCTT.

The V and J genes are TRBV28 and TRBJ2-3; no clear D. Trimming took 2 bases from V and 7 from J, leaving 4 bases between them. The CDR3 covers 11 residues. Germline loops: CDR1 MDHEN, CDR2 SYDVKM. The DNA for the CDR3 is TGTGCCAGCAGTTTAAGGTATACGCAGTATTTT. Residues: CASSLRYTQYF.

The V gene is TRBV19, the J gene TRBJ2-5; possibly TRBD1 or TRBD2 for D (5 bases each). Trimming took 4 bases from V and 11 from J, leaving 17 bases between them. CDR1 and CDR2 from the germline V gene are LNHDA and SQIVND (reference sequence). The CDR3 is made up of 13 amino acids. Here the CDR3 DNA reads TGTGCCAGTAGTACAACTTGGGGACGCGATCAGTACTTC. Its translation: CASSTTWGRDQYF. Combining the CDR3 with reference TRBV19 and TRBJ2-5 gives the whole variable domain DGGITQSPKYLFRKEGQNVTLSCEQNLNHDAMYWYRQDPGQGLRLIYYSQIVNDFQKGDIAEGYSVSREKKESFPLTVTSAQKNPTAFYLCASSTTWGRDQYFGPGTRLLVL.

The genes are TRBV19 and TRBJ2-7; TRBD1 matches at 10 bases. CDR3 size: 16 residues. Germline CDR1 is LNHDA and CDR2 is SQIVND (reference sequence). With V trimmed by 5 bases and J by 2 bases, 9 bases remained unmatched. Here the CDR3 DNA reads TGTGCCAGTAGTTCCCCCGGAGGGACAGGGGCCTACGAGCAGTACTTC. It translates to CASSSPGGTGAYEQYF.

Of note for this clone: The same CDR3 also results from other DNA sequences found in this sample. This rearrangement joins TRBV5-1 to TRBJ2-1; the D gene is possibly TRBD2 (6 bases). V gave up 0 bases and J gave up 4 bases, with 11 bases separating them. Germline CDR1 is SGHRS and CDR2 is YFSETQ. The CDR3 extends over 15 amino acids. This CDR3 is CASSLDSGLYNEQFF. In nucleotides, the CDR3 is TGCGCCAGCAGCTTGGACTCGGGACTTTACAATGAGCAGTTCTTC.